The present T cell receptor (beta chain) was sequenced within a study of Graves' ophthalmopathy and Graves' hyperthyroidism. CDR3 length: 16 amino acids. Trimming removed 2 bases from V and 6 bases from J, with 14 bases in between. Germline CDR1 reads SEHNR; CDR2 reads FQNEAQ (reference sequence). The count of this clonotype is one. From RNA, the CDR3 regions of TCR beta chains were amplified and sequenced. RT-PCR in the first round used HTBI primers; a second-round multiplex PCR followed. TCRdb ran MiXCR on the multiplex PCR reads and lists one entry per CDR3 protein. The data show 600,000 to 950,000 distinct CDR3 sequences, approximately 40% seen once. Orbital computed tomography, thyroid ultrasound, TRAb, serum thyroxine and clinical symptoms formed the basis of diagnosis.

The sequenced material came from peripheral blood. The receptor comes from an adult man with Graves' ophthalmopathy. V usage is TRBV7-9 and J usage is TRBJ1-6; a weak D match, TRBD1 (6 bases). In DNA, the CDR3 is TGTGCCAGCAGCTTAAGCGGGGGGCGAGTTAATTCACCCCTCCACTTT. It translates to CASSLSGGRVNSPLHF.